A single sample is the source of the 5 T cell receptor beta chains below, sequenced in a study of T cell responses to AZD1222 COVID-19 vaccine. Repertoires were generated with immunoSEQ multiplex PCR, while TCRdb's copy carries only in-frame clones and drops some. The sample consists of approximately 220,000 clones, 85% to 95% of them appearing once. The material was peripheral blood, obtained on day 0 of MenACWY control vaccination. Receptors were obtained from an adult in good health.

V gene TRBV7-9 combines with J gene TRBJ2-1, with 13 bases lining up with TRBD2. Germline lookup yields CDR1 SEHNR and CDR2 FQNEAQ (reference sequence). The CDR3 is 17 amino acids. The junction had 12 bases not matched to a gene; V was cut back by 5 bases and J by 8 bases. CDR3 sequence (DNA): TGTGCCAGCAGCCCTGGATTTAGACTAGCGGGGGGTCATGAGCAGTTCTTC. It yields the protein CASSPGFRLAGGHEQFF.

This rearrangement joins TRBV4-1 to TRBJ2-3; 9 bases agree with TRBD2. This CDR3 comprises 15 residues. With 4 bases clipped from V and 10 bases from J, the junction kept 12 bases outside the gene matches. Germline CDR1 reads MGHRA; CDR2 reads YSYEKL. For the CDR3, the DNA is TGCGCCAGCAGCCCGGGCGGGGGGGCGGCCCAGTCGCAGTATTTT. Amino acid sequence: CASSPGGGAAQSQYF.

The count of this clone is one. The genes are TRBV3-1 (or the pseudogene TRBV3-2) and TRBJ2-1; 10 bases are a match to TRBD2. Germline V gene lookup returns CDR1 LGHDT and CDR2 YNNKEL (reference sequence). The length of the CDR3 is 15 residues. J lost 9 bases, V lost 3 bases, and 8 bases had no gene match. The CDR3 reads CASSQASGGYGEQFF. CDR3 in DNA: TGTGCCAGCAGCCAGGCTAGCGGGGGATATGGTGAGCAGTTCTTC.

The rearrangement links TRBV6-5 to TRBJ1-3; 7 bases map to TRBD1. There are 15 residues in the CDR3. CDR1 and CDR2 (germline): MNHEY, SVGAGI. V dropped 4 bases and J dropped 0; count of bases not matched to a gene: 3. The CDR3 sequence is CASSLYRGSGNTIYF. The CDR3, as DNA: TGTGCCAGCAGTTTGTACAGGGGCTCTGGAAACACCATATATTTT.

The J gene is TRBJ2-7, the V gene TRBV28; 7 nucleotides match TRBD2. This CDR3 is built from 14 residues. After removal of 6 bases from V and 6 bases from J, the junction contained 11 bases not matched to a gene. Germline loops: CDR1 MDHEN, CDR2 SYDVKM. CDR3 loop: CASRSEVGGVEQYF. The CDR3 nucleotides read TGTGCCAGCAGGTCCGAGGTGGGAGGGGTCGAGCAGTACTTC.